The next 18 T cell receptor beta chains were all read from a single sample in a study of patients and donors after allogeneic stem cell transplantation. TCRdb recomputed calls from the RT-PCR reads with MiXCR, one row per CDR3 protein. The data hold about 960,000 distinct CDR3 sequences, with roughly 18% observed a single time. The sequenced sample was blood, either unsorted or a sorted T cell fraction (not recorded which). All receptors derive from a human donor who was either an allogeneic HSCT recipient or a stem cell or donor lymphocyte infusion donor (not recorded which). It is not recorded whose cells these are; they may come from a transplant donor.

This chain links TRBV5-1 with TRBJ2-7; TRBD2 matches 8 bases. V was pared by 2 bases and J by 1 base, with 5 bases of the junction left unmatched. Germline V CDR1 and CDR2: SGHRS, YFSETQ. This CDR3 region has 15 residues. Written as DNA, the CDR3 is TGCGCCAGCAGCTTAGGTAGCGGGGAGTCCTACGAGCAGTACTTC. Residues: CASSLGSGESYEQYF.

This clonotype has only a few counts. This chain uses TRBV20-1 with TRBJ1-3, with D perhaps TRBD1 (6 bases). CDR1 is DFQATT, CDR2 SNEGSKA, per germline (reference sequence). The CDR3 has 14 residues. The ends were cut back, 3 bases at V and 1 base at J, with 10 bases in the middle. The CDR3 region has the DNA TGCAGTGCTAGGACACAGGGTTCTGGAAACACCATATATTTT. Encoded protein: CSARTQGSGNTIYF.

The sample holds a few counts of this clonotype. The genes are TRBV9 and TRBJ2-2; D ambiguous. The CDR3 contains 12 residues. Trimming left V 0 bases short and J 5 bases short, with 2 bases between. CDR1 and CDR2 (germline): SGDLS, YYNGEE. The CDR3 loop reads CASSVATGELFF. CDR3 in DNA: TGTGCCAGCAGCGTAGCTACCGGGGAGCTGTTTTTT.

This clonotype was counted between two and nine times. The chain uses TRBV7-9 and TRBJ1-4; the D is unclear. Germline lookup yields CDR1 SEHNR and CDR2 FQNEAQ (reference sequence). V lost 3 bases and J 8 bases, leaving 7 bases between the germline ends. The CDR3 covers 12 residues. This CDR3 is CASSLTPEKLFF. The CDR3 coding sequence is TGTGCCAGCAGCTTGACGCCCGAAAAACTGTTTTTT.

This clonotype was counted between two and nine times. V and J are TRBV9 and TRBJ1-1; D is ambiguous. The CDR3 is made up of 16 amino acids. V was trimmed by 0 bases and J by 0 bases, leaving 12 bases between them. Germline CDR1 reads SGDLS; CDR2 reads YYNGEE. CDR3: CASSVGSGQLNTEAFF. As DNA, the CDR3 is TGTGCCAGCAGCGTAGGGAGTGGCCAGTTGAACACTGAAGCTTTCTTT.

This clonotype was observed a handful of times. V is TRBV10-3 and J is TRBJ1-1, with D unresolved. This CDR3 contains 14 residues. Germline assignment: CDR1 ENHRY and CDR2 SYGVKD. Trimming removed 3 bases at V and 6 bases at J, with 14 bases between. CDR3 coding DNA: TGTGCCATCAGTGACGTTGGAGGTGACGCTGAAGCTTTCTTT. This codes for CAISDVGGDAEAFF.

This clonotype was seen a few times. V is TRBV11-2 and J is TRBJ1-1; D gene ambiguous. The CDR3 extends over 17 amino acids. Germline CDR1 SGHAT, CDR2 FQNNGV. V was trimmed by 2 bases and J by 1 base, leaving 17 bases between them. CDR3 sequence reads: CASSLFEWALPNTEAFF. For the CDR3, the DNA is TGTGCCAGCAGCTTATTCGAGTGGGCCCTTCCGAACACTGAAGCTTTCTTT.

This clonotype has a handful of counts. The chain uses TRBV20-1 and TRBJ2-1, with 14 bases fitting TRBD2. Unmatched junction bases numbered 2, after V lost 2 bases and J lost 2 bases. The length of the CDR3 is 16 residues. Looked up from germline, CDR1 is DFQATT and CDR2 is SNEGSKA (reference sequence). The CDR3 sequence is CSARQTSGRAYNEQFF. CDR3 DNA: TGCAGTGCTAGACAGACTAGCGGGAGGGCCTACAATGAGCAGTTCTTC.

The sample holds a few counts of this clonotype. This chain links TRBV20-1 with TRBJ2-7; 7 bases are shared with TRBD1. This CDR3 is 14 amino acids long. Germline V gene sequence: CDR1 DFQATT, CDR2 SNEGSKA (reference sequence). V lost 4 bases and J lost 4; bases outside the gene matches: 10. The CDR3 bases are TGCAGTGCTACTCCCCGGGACAGACTATACGAGCAGTACTTC. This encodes CSATPRDRLYEQYF.

The CDR3 spells CASGFVGDYEQYF. DNA for the CDR3: TGTGCTAGTGGTTTCGTGGGAGACTACGAGCAGTACTTC. This chain joins TRBV12-5 and TRBJ2-7; TRBD2 might be the D (5 bases). The CDR3 loop spans 13 amino acids. Trimming pared 3 bases from V and 3 bases from J, leaving 9 bases between. Germline-derived CDR1 and CDR2 are LGHNT and FRNRAP.

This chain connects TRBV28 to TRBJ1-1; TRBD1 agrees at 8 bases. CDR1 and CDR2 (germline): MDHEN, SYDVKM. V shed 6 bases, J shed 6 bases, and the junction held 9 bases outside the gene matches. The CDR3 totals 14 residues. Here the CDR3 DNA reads TGTGCCAGCAGCCCGGACAGGGTCGTCTCTGAAGCTTTCTTT. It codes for CASSPDRVVSEAFF.

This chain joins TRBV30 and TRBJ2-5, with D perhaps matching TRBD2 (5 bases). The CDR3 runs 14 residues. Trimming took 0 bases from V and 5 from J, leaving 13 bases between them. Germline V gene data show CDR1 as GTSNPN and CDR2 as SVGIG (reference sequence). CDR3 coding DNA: TGTGCCTGGAGTGTACGCGAGGGTCGGGAGACCCAGTACTTC. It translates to CAWSVREGRETQYF.

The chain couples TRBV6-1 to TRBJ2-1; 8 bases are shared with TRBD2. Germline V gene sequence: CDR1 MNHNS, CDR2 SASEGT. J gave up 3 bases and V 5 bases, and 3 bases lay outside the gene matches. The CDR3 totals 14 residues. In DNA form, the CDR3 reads TGTGCCAGCAGTCGGGGGGGCCACTACAATGAGCAGTTCTTC. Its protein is CASSRGGHYNEQFF.

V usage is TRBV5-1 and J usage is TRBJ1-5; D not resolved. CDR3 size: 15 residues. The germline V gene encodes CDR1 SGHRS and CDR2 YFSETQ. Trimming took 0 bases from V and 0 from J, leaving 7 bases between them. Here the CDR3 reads CASSLGPGSNQPQHF. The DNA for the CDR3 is TGCGCCAGCAGCTTGGGGCCAGGTAGCAATCAGCCCCAGCATTTT. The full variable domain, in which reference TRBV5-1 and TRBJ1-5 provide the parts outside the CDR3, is KAGVTQTPRYLIKTRGQQVTLSCSPISGHRSVSWYQQTPGQGLQFLFEYFSETQRNKGNFPGRFSGRQFSNSRSEMNVSTLELGDSALYLCASSLGPGSNQPQHFGDGTRLSIL.

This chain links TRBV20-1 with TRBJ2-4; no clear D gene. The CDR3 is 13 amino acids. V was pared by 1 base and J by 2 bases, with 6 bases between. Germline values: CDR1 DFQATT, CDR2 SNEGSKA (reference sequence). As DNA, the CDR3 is TGCAGTGCTAGAGGCAGATCCAAAAACATTCAGTACTTC. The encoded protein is CSARGRSKNIQYF.

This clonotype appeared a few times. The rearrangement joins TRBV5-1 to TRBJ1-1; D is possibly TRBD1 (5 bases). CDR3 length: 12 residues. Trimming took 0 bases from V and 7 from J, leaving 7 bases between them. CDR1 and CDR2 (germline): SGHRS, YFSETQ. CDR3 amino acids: CASSLVQGEAFF. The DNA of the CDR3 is TGCGCCAGCAGCTTGGTGCAGGGTGAAGCTTTCTTT.

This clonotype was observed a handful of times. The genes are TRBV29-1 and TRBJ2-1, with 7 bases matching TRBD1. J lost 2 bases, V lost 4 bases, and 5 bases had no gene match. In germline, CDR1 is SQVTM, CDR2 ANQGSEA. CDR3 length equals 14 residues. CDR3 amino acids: CSVGRTGAYNEQFF. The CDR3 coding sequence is TGCAGCGTTGGCCGGACAGGCGCCTACAATGAGCAGTTCTTC.

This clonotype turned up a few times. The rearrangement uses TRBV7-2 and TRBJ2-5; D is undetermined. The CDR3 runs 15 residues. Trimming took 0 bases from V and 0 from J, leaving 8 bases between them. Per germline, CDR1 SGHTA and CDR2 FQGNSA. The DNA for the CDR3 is TGTGCCAGCAGCTTAGCTCAGTTACACCAAGAGACCCAGTACTTC. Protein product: CASSLAQLHQETQYF. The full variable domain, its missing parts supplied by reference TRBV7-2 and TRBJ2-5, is GAGVSQSPSNKVTEKGKDVELRCDPISGHTALYWYRQSLGQGLEFLIYFQGNSAPDKSGLPSDRFSAERTGGSVSTLTIQRTQQEDSAVYLCASSLAQLHQETQYFGPGTRLLVL.